This T cell receptor beta chain was recovered during a study of blood T cell repertoires in COVID-19. Study background: Samples came from the United States, Italy and Spain, spanning acute and convalescent COVID-19. The analysed material was cDNA or gDNA that came from T cells, B-cell-depleted T cells, or PBMCs.

The authors' processing: How many nucleated cells were present was estimated from reference gene primer amplification. Some clones are missing from TCRdb's copy, which holds only in-frame ones; the method was immunoSEQ multiplex PCR. Clonal size and the V and J genes are those of that table, whereas D and trimming came from the DNA. The sample contains about 120,000 clones, about 89% of which appear only once. The CDR3 loop spans 13 amino acids. Trimming cost V 5 bases and J 0 bases, with 5 bases left between them. The clonotype originates from a human donor with acute or convalescent COVID-19. The donor label of this sample is uncertain. Material: peripheral blood. This sequence joins TRBV12-3 or TRBV12-4 and TRBJ1-3; D not certain. The DNA of the CDR3 is TGTGCCAGCAGTCTTTACTCTGGAAACACCATATATTTT. Translated: CASSLYSGNTIYF.